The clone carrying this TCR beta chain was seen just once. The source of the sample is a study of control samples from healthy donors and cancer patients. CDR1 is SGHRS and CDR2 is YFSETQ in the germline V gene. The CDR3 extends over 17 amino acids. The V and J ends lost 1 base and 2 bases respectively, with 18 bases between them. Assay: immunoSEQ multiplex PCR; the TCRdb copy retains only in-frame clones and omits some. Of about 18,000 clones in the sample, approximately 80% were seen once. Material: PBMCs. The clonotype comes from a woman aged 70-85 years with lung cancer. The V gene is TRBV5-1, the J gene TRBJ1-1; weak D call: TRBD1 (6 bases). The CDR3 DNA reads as TGCGCCAGCAGCTTGTTGGGATCCGGGACATTTAACACTGAAGCTTTCTTT. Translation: CASSLLGSGTFNTEAFF.